This T cell receptor beta chain was identified during a study of identical twins. Germline assignment: CDR1 DFQATT and CDR2 SNEGSKA (reference sequence). The CDR3 has 14 residues. V shed 6 bases, J shed 4 bases, and the junction held 10 bases outside the gene matches. General study results and limits: The study based its conclusions on cross-sectional statistical analysis and did not follow the same donors.

MiXCR was run by TCRdb on the 5' RACE reads, yielding one entry per CDR3 protein. The table lists a few hundred thousand distinct CDR3 sequences, 9.6% of them singletons, with roughly 3% in the top ten. This clonotype has just a few counts. Its target is not known. This sample also appeared in a second study, on yellow fever vaccine responses in identical twins.

This chain connects TRBV20-1 to TRBJ2-3, with TRBD2 identical over 7 bases. The TCR sequence derives from a young woman in good health. Sequencing input: PBMCs. DNA for the CDR3: TGCAGTGCGGGGGGACTAAAAAGCGCAGATACGCAGTATTTT. Protein sequence: CSAGGLKSADTQYF.